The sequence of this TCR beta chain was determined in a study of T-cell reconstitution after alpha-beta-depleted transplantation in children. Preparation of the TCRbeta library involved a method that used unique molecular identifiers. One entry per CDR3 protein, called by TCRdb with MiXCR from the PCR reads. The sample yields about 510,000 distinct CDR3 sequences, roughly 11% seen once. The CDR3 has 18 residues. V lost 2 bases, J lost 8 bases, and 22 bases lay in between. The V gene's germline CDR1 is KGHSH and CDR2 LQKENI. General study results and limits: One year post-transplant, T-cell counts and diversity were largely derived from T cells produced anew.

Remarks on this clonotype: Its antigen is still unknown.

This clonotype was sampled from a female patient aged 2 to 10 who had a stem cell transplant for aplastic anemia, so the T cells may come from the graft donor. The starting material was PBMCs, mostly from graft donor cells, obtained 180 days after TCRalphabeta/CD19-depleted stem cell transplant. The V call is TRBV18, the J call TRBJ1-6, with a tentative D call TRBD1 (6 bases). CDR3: CASSPGIQGIEEDSPLHF. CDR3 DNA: TGTGCCAGCTCACCAGGCATTCAGGGGATCGAAGAGGATTCACCCCTCCACTTT.